Given below is one T cell receptor (beta chain) in context. The record originates from a study of shared clonotypes between healthy human individuals. Profiled with immunoSEQ multiplex PCR; TCRdb holds only in-frame clones, not every one. The table shows around 2,000,000 clones, with about 92% occurring only once. CD45RO-negative, CCR7-selected cells formed the naive CD8 fraction, which excluded terminally differentiated effector memory CD45RA+ cells. From germline, CDR1 is SGHAT and CDR2 FQNNGV. V was pared by 2 bases and J by 0 bases, with 14 bases between. CDR3 length equals 17 residues. This chain links TRBV11-2 with TRBJ2-4, with a possible D match to TRBD1 (6 bases). Sequenced material: naive CD8+ T cells from PBMCs. This TCR derives from a man aged 18 to 29 in good health. Some clones in this sample may be carry-over from other donors' samples. This CDR3 reads CASSLPRGQLAKNIQYF. CDR3 DNA sequence: TGTGCCAGCAGCTTACCTCGGGGACAATTAGCCAAAAACATTCAGTACTTC.